This is a list of T cell receptor beta chains from one sample in a study of PD-1 blockade in classical Hodgkin lymphoma. Using immunoSEQ multiplex PCR, the repertoire was profiled, and TCRdb retains in-frame clones only, with some absent. The table includes under 95,000 clones, about nine tenths detected once. Sequences were derived from peripheral blood mononuclear cells (PBMCs), sampled before the second cycle of nivolumab. The source of these receptors is a human donor with classical Hodgkin lymphoma. CDR3s include the opening cysteine and the closing phenylalanine or tryptophan. A D gene is named only where the DNA matches it firmly. A row's size may be missing; if present it is once, few, many or a size class.

-,few,TRBJ1-1,TRBV19,CASSMGSLTEAFF,TGTGCCAGTAGTATGGGCTCTCTCACTGAAGCTTTCTTT
-,-,TRBJ1-1,TRBV13,CASSPGSRRANTEAFF,TGTGCCAGCAGCCCGGGGAGTCGGAGGGCGAACACTGAAGCTTTCTTT
TRBD2,-,TRBJ2-7,TRBV27,CASRGLAGSYEQYF,TGTGCCAGCAGGGGACTAGCGGGATCCTACGAGCAGTACTTC
-,-,TRBJ2-1,TRBV11-2,CASSLGLYNEQFF,TGTGCCAGCAGCCTCGGACTTTACAATGAGCAGTTCTTC
-,-,TRBJ2-7,TRBV7-9,CASSPPGFGVSYEQYF,TGTGCCAGCAGCCCCCCCGGTTTTGGGGTAAGCTACGAGCAGTACTTC
TRBD1,-,TRBJ2-7,TRBV7-8,CASSSRQGADEQYF,TGTGCCAGCAGCTCTCGACAGGGGGCGGACGAGCAGTACTTC
-,-,TRBJ2-5,TRBV27,CASSTRPGETQYF,TGTGCCAGCAGTACCCGCCCGGGAGAGACCCAGTACTTC
TRBD2,-,TRBJ2-7,TRBV28,CASSSGGRIYEQYF,TGTGCCAGCAGTTCGGGGGGACGTATCTACGAGCAGTACTTC
-,-,TRBJ2-1,TRBV7-9,CASSLWDHYNEQFF,TGTGCCAGCAGCCTCTGGGACCACTACAATGAGCAGTTCTTC
-,-,TRBJ1-4,TRBV30,CAWSSPGLREKLFF,TGTGCCTGGAGCTCACCCGGATTGCGGGAAAAACTGTTTTTT